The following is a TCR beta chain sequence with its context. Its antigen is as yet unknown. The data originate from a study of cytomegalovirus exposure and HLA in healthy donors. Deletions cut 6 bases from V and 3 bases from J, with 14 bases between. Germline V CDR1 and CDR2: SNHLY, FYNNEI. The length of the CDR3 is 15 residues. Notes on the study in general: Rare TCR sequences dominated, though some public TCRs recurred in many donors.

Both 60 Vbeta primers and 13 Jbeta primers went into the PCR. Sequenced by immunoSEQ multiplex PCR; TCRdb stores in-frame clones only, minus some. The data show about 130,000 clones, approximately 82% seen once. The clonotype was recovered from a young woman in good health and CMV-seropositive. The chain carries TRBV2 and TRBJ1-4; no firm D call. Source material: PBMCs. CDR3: CASSPRLEANEKLFF. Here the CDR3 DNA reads TGTGCCAGCAGCCCGAGGTTAGAGGCTAATGAAAAACTGTTTTTT.